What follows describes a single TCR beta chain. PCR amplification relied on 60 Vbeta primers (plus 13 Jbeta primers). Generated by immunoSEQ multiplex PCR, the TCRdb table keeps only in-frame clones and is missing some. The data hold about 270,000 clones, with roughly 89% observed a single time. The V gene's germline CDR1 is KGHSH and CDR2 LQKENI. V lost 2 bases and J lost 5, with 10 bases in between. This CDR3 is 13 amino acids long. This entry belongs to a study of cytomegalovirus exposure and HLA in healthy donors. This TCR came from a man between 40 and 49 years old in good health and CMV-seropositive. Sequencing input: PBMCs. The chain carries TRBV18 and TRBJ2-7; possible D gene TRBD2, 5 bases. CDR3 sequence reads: CASSPTGINEQYF. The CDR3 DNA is TGTGCCAGCTCACCAACGGGGATTAACGAGCAGTACTTC.